One sample yielded the 14 T cell receptor beta chains listed below, sequenced in a study of CD8 T cells in Susac syndrome (dated by TCRdb to the late 2010s). Libraries were made using the immunoSEQ multiplex PCR assay. RNA was extracted using the RNeasy kit, and roughly 0.5 to 1 microgram was reverse transcribed with random hexamers. The public reads were quality trimmed at Q25 with fastp and then assembled into clones with MiXCR by TCRdb, keeping productive beta chains. Each CDR3 protein appears once, grouped with its most common genes and DNA. This sample has some 120,000 distinct CDR3 sequences in its table, and around 90% of those were observed once. The ten largest clones add up to approximately 0.11% of the sample. The sequencing sample was made of CD8+ T cells from PBMCs. The receptors come from a human donor in good health.

The CDR3 region has the DNA TGTGCCAGCAGCGTACTTATGTCTTCCCATACGCAGTATTTT. Residues: CASSVLMSSHTQYF. The chain carries TRBV9 and TRBJ2-3; D remains unclear. V was trimmed by 1 base and J by 7 bases, leaving 13 bases between them. Germline V CDR1 and CDR2: SGDLS, YYNGEE. The CDR3 is 14 residues long.

This chain links TRBV29-1 with TRBJ2-1; 13 bases agree with TRBD2. Germline V lookup: CDR1 SQVTM, CDR2 ANQGSEA. The CDR3 totals 17 residues. With V trimmed by 1 base and J by 8 bases, 11 bases remained unmatched. The CDR3 DNA is TGCAGCGTTGAAGCCTCCGGACTAGCGGGAGTTCTAGATGAGCAGTTCTTC. It translates to CSVEASGLAGVLDEQFF.

The rearrangement links TRBV7-2 to TRBJ2-5; 13 bases match TRBD2. V lost 5 bases to trimming and J lost 2 bases; unmatched junction nucleotides: 5. Germline V gene data show CDR1 as SGHTA and CDR2 as FQGNSA. This CDR3 is 16 amino acids long. The CDR3 nucleotides read TGTGCCAGCAGCCCGGGACTAGCGGGATGGCAAGAGACCCAGTACTTC. As protein: CASSPGLAGWQETQYF.

The chain joins TRBV7-2 to TRBJ2-7; 10 nucleotides line up with TRBD2. The junction had 6 bases not matched to a gene; V was cut back by 5 bases and J by 5 bases. This CDR3 spans 14 amino acids. Germline V gene sequence: CDR1 SGHTA, CDR2 FQGNSA. The CDR3 coding sequence is TGTGCCAGCAGCCAAGGCCTAGCGGGAGACGAGCAGTACTTC. Translated, it gives CASSQGLAGDEQYF.

This chain uses TRBV2 with TRBJ2-2; D may be TRBD1 (6 bases). The CDR3 consists of 14 residues. The germline V and J ends were trimmed by 5 bases and 3 bases, with 10 bases remaining between them. Germline CDR1 SNHLY, CDR2 FYNNEI. The CDR3 here is CASSRQDYTGELFF. The DNA for the CDR3 is TGTGCCAGCAGTCGACAGGACTACACCGGGGAGCTGTTTTTT.

The CDR3 region is CASSDWGRTGQFEFF. CDR3 nucleotides: TGTGCCAGCAGCGACTGGGGCCGTACCGGGCAGTTCGAGTTCTTC. This chain joins TRBV5-4 and TRBJ2-1, with D possibly matching TRBD1 (5 bases). The CDR3 totals 15 residues. Between the trimmed V and J ends, which lost 4 bases and 14 bases, there was a span of 25 bases. The germline V gene has CDR1 SGHNT and CDR2 YYREEE (reference sequence).

The chain joins TRBV6-1 to TRBJ2-1; 11 nucleotides agree with TRBD2. Germline CDR1 MNHNS, CDR2 SASEGT. J gave up 3 bases and V 5 bases, and 6 bases lay outside the gene matches. The CDR3 runs 16 residues. The CDR3 loop is CASSRPSGRSYNEQFF. The DNA for the CDR3 is TGTGCCAGCAGTCGTCCTAGCGGGAGGAGCTACAATGAGCAGTTCTTC.

CDR3 sequence reads: CASSEGQATDTQYF. The CDR3 coding sequence is TGTGCCAGCAGTGAGGGCCAGGCCACAGATACGCAGTATTTT. This chain joins TRBV25-1 and TRBJ2-3, with D unclear. The CDR3 extends over 14 amino acids. V lost 3 bases and J lost 2, with 9 bases in between. Germline CDR1 reads MGHDK; CDR2 reads SYGVNS.

The chain joins TRBV5-4 to TRBJ2-5, with 7 bases identical to TRBD2. V shed 0 bases, J shed 1 base, and the junction held 3 bases outside the gene matches. The germline gives CDR1 SGHNT, CDR2 YYREEE (reference sequence). The CDR3 contains 15 residues. In DNA, the CDR3 is TGTGCCAGCAGCTTGGGTCCTAGCGGCCAAGAGACCCAGTACTTC. Its translation is CASSLGPSGQETQYF.

J is TRBJ2-1 and V is TRBV5-1; TRBD1 is a possible D gene (6 bases). Trimming left V 4 bases short and J 6 bases short, with 11 bases between. This CDR3 spans 13 amino acids. Germline V gene lookup returns CDR1 SGHRS and CDR2 YFSETQ. Here the CDR3 reads CASSIRRGNEQFF. The CDR3 region has the DNA TGCGCCAGCAGCATCCGCAGGGGCAATGAGCAGTTCTTC.

This clonotype has a single count. The chain has TRBV19 and TRBJ1-1, with 7 bases lining up with TRBD1. Germline assignment: CDR1 LNHDA and CDR2 SQIVND (reference sequence). V shed 7 bases and J 8 bases; nucleotides not matched to a gene: 10. This CDR3 has 13 amino acids. The CDR3 DNA reads TGTGCCAGTACCAACCTACAGGGGCGGGAAGCTTTCTTT. The encoded protein is CASTNLQGREAFF.

The chain uses TRBV5-1 and TRBJ2-3, with 10 bases aligning to TRBD2. Germline V gene sequence: CDR1 SGHRS, CDR2 YFSETQ. V dropped 1 base and J dropped 3; count of bases not matched to a gene: 5. CDR3 length: 16 amino acids. The CDR3 bases are TGCGCCAGCAGCTTGCTAGCGGGAGTCGGGACAGATACGCAGTATTTT. Protein: CASSLLAGVGTDTQYF.

The genes are TRBV7-2 and TRBJ2-5; D gene ambiguous. Germline CDR1 is SGHTA and CDR2 is FQGNSA. This CDR3 region has 10 residues. The V end was cut by 5 bases, the J end by 5 bases, with 3 bases between. The CDR3 region has the DNA TGTGCCAGCAGCCCGGAGACCCAGTACTTC. Translation gives CASSPETQYF.

The chain links TRBV12-3 or TRBV12-4 to TRBJ2-2; 9 bases are shared with TRBD2. J was trimmed by 6 bases and V by 7 bases; bases with no gene match: 9. This CDR3 has 15 residues. The CDR3: CASILIAGAAGELFF. For the CDR3, the DNA is TGTGCCAGCATTCTAATAGCGGGAGCGGCCGGGGAGCTGTTTTTT.